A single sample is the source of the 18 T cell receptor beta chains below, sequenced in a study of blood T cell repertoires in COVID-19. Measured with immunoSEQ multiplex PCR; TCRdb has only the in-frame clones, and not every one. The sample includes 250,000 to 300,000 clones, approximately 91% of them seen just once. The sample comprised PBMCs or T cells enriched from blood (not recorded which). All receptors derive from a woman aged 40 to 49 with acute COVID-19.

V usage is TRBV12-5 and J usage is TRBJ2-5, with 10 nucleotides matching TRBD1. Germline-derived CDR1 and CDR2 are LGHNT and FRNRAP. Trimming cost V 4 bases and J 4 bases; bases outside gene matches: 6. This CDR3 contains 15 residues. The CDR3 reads CASGSGTGVGETQYF. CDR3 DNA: TGTGCTAGTGGTTCCGGGACAGGGGTTGGAGAGACCCAGTACTTC.

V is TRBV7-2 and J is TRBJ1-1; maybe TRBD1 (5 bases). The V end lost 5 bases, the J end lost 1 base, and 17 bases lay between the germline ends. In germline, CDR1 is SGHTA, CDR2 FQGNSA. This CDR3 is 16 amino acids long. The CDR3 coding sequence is TGTGCCAGCAGCCGCAACCCCCTGGGGGGGAACACTGAAGCTTTCTTT. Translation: CASSRNPLGGNTEAFF.

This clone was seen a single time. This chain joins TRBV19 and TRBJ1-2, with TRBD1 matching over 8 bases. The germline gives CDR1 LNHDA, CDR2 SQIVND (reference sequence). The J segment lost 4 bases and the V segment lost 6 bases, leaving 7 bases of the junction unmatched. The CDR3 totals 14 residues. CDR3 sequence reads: CASSGTGRRYGYTF. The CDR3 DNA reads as TGTGCCAGTAGCGGGACAGGCAGACGCTATGGCTACACCTTC.

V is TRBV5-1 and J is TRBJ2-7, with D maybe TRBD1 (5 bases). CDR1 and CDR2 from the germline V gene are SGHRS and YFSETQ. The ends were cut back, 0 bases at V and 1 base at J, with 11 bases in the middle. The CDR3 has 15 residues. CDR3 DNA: TGCGCCAGCAGCTTGGTGCCTAGGGGTTCCTACGAGCAGTACTTC. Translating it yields CASSLVPRGSYEQYF. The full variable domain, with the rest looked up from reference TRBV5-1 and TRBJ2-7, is KAGVTQTPRYLIKTRGQQVTLSCSPISGHRSVSWYQQTPGQGLQFLFEYFSETQRNKGNFPGRFSGRQFSNSRSEMNVSTLELGDSALYLCASSLVPRGSYEQYFGPGTRLTVT.

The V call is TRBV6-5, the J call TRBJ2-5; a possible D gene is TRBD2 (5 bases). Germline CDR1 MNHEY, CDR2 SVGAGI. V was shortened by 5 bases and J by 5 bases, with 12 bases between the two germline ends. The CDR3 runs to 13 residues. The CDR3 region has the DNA TGTGCCAGCAGTCCAGGACTGTGGGAGACCCAGTACTTC. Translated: CASSPGLWETQYF.

The CDR3 loop is CASSLGQKKAFF. In DNA, the CDR3 is TGTGCCAGCAGCTTAGGACAGAAAAAAGCTTTCTTT. The genes are TRBV11-2 and TRBJ1-1, with D maybe TRBD1 (5 bases). V was trimmed by 1 base and J by 9 bases, leaving 9 bases between them. Germline V gene sequence: CDR1 SGHAT, CDR2 FQNNGV. The CDR3 spans 12 residues.

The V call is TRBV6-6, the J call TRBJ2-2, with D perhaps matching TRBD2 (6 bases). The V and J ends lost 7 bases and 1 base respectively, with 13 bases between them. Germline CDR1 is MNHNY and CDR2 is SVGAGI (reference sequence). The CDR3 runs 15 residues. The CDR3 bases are TGTGCCAGCAACTCGAGGGGAGGGAACACCGGGGAGCTGTTTTTT. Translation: CASNSRGGNTGELFF.

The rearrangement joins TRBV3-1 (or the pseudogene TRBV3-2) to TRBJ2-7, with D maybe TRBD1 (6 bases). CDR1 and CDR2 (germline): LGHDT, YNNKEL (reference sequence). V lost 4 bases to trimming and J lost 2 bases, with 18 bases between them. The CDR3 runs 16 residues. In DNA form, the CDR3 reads TGTGCCAGCAGCCGAACCTCGACAGAGGGGGCCTACGAGCAGTACTTC. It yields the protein CASSRTSTEGAYEQYF.

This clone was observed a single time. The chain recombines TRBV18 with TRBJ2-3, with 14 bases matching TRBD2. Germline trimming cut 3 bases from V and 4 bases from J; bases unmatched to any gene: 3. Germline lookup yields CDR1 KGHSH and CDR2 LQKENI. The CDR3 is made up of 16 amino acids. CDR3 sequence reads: CASSPGTSGSPDTQYF. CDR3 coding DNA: TGTGCCAGCTCACCTGGGACTAGCGGGAGCCCAGATACGCAGTATTTT.

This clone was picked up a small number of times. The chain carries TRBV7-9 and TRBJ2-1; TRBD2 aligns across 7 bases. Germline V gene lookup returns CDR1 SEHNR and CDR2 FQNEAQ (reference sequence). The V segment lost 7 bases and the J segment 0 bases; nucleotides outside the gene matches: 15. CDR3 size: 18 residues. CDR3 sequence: CASTRGAGVTSSYNEQFF. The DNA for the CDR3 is TGTGCCAGCACCCGCGGGGCGGGAGTTACCAGCTCCTACAATGAGCAGTTCTTC.

The DNA for the CDR3 is TGTGCCAGCAGTTCCCGACTAGCGGGAGCGTTCAATGAGCAGTTCTTC. The encoded protein is CASSSRLAGAFNEQFF. The V and J genes are TRBV2 and TRBJ2-1; TRBD2 matches 12 bases. V shed 5 bases and J 6 bases; nucleotides not matched to a gene: 8. The CDR3 extends over 16 amino acids. Germline assignment: CDR1 SNHLY and CDR2 FYNNEI.

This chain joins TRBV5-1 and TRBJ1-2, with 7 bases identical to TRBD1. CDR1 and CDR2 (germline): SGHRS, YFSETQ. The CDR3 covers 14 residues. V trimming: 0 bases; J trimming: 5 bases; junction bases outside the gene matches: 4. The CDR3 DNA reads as TGCGCCAGCAGCTTGGTAGGGACAGCATATGGCTACACCTTC. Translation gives CASSLVGTAYGYTF.

CDR3 sequence reads: CASSPILPGNTEAFF. In DNA, the CDR3 is TGTGCCAGCAGCCCGATTCTGCCGGGGAACACTGAAGCTTTCTTT. This chain uses TRBV7-9 with TRBJ1-1; no clear D gene. Germline V gene lookup returns CDR1 SEHNR and CDR2 FQNEAQ (reference sequence). V lost 5 bases and J 1 base, leaving 14 bases between the germline ends. The CDR3 sequence is 15 residues long.

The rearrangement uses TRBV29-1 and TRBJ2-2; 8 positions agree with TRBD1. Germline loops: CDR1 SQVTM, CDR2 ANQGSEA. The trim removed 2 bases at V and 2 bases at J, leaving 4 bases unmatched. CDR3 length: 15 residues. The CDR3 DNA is TGCAGCGTTGAAACTGCAGGGGGCAACACCGGGGAGCTGTTTTTT. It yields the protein CSVETAGGNTGELFF.

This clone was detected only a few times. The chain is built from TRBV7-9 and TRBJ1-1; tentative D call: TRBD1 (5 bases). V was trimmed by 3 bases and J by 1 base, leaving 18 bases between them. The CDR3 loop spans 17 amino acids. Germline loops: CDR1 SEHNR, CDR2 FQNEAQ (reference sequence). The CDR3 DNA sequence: TGTGCCAGCAGCTTTGGATCGGGTGGACACAGGAACACTGAAGCTTTCTTT. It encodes CASSFGSGGHRNTEAFF.

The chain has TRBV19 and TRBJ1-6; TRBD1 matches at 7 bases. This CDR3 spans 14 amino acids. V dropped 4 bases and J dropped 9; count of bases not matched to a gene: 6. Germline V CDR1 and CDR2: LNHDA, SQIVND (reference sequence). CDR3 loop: CASSTGGLSSPLHF. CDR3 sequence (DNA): TGTGCCAGTAGTACAGGGGGGTTAAGTTCACCCCTCCACTTT.

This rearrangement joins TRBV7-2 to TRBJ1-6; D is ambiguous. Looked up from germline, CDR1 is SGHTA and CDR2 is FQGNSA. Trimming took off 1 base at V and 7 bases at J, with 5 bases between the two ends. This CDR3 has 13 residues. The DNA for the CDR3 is TGTGCCAGCAGCTTAGTCGGGAATTCACCCCTCCACTTT. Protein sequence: CASSLVGNSPLHF.

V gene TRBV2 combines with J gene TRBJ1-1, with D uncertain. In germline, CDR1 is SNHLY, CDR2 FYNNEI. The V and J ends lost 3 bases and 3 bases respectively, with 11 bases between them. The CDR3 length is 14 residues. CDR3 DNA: TGTGCCAGCAGTGAGGTTGGAGCCGACACTGAAGCTTTCTTT. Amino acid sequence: CASSEVGADTEAFF.